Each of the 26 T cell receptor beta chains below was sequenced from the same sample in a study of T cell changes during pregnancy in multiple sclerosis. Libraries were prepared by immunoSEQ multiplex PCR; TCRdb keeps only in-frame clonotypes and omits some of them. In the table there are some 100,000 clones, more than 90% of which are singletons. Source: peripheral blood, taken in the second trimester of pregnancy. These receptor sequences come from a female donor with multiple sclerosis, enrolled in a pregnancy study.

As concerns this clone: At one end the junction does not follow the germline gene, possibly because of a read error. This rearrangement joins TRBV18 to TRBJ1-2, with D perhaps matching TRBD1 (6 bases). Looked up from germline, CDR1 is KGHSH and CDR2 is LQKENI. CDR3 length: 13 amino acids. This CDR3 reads CASSPLGGNGYTF. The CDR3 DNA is TGTGCCAGCTCCCCACTAGGGGGTAACGGCTACACCTTC.

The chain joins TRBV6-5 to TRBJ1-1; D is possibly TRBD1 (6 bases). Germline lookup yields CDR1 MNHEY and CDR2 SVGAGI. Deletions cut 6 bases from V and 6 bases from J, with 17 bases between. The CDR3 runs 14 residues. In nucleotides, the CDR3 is TGTGCCAGCAGCTGGCAGGGGAGGGCAGCTGAAGCTTTCTTT. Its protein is CASSWQGRAAEAFF.

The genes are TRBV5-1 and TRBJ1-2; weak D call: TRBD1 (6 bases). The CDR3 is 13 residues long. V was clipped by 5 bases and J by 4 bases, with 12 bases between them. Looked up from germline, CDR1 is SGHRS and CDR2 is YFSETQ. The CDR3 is CASREDSVYGYTF. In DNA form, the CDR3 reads TGCGCCAGCAGAGAGGACAGCGTCTATGGCTACACCTTC.

CDR3 bases: TGTGCCAGCAGCTCCCTGGGCACTCGTCAGGGTGAGCAGTTCTTC. Encoded protein: CASSSLGTRQGEQFF. The J gene is TRBJ2-1, the V gene TRBV5-4, with D maybe TRBD1 (5 bases). Per germline, CDR1 SGHNT and CDR2 YYREEE (reference sequence). The CDR3 is 15 residues long. V dropped 3 bases and J dropped 9 bases, with 19 bases sitting between them.

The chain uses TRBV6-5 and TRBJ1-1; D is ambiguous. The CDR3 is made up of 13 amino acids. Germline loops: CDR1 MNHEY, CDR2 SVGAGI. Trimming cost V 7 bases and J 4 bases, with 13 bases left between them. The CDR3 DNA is TGTGCCAGCATTAATCCTCCGGGCACTGAAGCTTTCTTT. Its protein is CASINPPGTEAFF.

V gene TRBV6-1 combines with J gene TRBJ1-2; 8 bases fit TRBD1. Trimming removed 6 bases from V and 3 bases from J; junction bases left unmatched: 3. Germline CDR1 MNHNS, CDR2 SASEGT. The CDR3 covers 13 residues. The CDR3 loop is CASRLTGDYGYTF. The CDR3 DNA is TGTGCCAGCAGGTTGACAGGGGACTATGGCTACACCTTC.

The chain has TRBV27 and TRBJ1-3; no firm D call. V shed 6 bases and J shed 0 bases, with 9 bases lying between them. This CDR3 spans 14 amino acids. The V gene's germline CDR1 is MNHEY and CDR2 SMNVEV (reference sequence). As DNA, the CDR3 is TGTGCCAGCAGACTTCAGGCCTCTGGAAACACCATATATTTT. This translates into CASRLQASGNTIYF.

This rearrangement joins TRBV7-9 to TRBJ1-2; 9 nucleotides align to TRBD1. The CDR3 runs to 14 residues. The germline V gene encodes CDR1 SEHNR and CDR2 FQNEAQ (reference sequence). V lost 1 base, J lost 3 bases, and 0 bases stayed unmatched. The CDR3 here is CASSLGTGDYGYTF. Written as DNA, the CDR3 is TGTGCCAGCAGCTTAGGGACAGGGGACTATGGCTACACCTTC.

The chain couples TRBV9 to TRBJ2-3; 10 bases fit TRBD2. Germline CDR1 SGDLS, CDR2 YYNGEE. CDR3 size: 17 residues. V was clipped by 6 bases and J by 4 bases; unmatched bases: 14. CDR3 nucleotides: TGTGCCAGCAAGCCTAGCGGGAGTCCCCTGGTCTCAGATACGCAGTATTTT. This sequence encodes CASKPSGSPLVSDTQYF. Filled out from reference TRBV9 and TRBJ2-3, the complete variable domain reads DSGVTQTPKHLITATGQRVTLRCSPRSGDLSVYWYQQSLDQGLQFLIQYYNGEERAKGNILERFSAQQFPDLHSELNLSSLELGDSALYFCASKPSGSPLVSDTQYFGPGTRLTVL.

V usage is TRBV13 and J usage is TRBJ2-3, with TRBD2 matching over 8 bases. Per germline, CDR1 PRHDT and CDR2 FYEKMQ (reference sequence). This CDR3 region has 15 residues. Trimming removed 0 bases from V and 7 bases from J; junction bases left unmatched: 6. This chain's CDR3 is CASSLGRGGGYTQYF. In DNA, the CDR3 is TGTGCCAGCAGCTTAGGACGGGGGGGCGGGTATACGCAGTATTTT.

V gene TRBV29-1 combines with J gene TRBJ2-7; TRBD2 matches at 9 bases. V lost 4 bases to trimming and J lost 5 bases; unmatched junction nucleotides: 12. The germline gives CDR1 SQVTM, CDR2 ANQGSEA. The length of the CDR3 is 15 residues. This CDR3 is CSVAGLAPGGNEQYF. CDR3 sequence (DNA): TGCAGCGTTGCCGGACTAGCGCCCGGCGGCAACGAGCAGTACTTC.

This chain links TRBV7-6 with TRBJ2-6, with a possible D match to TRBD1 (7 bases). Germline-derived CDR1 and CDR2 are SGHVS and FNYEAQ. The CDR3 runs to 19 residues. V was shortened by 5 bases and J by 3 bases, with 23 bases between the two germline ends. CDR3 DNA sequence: TGTGCCAGCAGCCAACTTACAGGGGAGGCTTCAATTGGGGCCAACGTCCTGACTTTC. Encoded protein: CASSQLTGEASIGANVLTF.

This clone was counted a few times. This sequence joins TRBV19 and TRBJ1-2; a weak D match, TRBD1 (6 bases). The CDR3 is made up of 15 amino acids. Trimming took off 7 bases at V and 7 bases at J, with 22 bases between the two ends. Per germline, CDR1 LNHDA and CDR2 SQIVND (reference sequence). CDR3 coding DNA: TGTGCCAGTACCACAGCTGTTGGGGGCCTAGGTGGCTACACCTTC. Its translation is CASTTAVGGLGGYTF.

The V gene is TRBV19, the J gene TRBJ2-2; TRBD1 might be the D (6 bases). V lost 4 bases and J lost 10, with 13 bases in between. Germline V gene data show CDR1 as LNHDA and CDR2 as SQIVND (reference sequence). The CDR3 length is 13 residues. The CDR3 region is CASSTAGEAELFF. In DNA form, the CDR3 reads TGTGCCAGTAGTACCGCAGGGGAAGCGGAGCTGTTTTTT.

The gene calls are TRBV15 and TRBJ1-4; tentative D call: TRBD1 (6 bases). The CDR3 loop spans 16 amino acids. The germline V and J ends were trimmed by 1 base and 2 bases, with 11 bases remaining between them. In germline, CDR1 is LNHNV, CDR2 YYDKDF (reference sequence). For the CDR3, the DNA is TGTGCCACCAGCAGAGCCTTAGGGGGTACTAATGAAAAACTGTTTTTT. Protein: CATSRALGGTNEKLFF. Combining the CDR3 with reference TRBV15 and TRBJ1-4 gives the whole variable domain DAMVIQNPRYQVTQFGKPVTLSCSQTLNHNVMYWYQQKSSQAPKLLFHYYDKDFNNEADTPDNFQSRRPNTSFCFLDIRSPGLGDTAMYLCATSRALGGTNEKLFFGSGTQLSVL.

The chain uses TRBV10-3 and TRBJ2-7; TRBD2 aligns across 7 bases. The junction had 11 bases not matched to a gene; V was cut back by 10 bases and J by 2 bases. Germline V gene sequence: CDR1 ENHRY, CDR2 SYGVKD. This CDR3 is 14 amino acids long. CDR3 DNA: TGTGCCACGAGGGACGGGACTACCGCCTACGAGCAGTACTTC. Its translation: CATRDGTTAYEQYF.

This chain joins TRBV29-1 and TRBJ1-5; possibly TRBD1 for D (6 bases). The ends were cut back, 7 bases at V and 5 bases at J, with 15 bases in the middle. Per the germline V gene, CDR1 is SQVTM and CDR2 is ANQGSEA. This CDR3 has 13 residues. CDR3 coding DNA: TGCAGCGCTCGGACAGCGGCCGATCAGCCCCAGCATTTT. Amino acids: CSARTAADQPQHF.

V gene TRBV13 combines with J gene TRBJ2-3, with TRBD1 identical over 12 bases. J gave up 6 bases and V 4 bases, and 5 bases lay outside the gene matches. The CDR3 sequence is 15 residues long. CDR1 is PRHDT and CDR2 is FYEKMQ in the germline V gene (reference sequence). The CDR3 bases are TGTGCCAGCAGCTCGGGACAGGGGGCGCCGGATACGCAGTATTTT. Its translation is CASSSGQGAPDTQYF.

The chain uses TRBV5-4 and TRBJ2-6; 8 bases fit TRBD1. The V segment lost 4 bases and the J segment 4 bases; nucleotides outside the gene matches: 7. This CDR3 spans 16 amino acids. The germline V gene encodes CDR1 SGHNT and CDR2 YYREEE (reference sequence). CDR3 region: CASSDWTGFGANVLTF. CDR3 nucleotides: TGTGCCAGCAGCGATTGGACAGGGTTCGGGGCCAACGTCCTGACTTTC.

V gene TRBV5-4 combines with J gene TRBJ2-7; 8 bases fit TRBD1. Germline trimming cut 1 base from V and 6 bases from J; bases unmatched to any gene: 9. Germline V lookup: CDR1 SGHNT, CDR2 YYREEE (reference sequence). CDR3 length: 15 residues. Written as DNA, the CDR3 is TGTGCCAGCAGCTTGAGGACAGGGTTTTTCAGCGAGCAGTACTTC. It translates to CASSLRTGFFSEQYF.

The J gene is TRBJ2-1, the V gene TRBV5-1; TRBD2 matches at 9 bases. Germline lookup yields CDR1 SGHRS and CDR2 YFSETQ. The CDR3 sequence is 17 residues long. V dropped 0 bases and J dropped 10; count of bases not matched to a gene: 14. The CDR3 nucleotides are TGCGCCAGCAGCTTGGGTAGCGGGAGTCATCCGGGGAAAGAGCAGTTCTTC. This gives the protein CASSLGSGSHPGKEQFF.

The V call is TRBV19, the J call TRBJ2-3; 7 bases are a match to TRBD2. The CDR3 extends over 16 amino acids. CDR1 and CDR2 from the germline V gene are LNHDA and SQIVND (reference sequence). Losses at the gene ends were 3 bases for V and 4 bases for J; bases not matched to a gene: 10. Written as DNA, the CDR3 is TGTGCCAGTAGTATCCTGGGCGGGAGTACGGCAGATACGCAGTATTTT. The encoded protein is CASSILGGSTADTQYF.

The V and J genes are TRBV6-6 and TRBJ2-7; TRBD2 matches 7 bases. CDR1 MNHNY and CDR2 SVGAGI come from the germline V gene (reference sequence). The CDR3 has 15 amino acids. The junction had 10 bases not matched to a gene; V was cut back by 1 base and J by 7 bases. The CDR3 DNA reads TGTGCCAGCAGTTACTTGGCAGGGAGGGACCTTGAGCAGTACTTC. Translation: CASSYLAGRDLEQYF.

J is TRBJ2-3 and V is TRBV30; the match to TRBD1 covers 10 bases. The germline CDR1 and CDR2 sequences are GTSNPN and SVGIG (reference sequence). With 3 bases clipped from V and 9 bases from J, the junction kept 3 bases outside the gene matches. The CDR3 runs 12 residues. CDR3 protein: CAWRPGQGTQYF. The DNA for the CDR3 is TGTGCCTGGAGACCGGGACAGGGGACGCAGTATTTT.

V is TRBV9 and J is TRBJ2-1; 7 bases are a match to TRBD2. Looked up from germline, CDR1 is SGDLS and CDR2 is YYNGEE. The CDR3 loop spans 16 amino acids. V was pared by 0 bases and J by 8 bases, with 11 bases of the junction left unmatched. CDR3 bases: TGTGCCAGCAGCGTAGGTCCAGCGGGGCTCCACGATGAGCAGTTCTTC. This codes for CASSVGPAGLHDEQFF.

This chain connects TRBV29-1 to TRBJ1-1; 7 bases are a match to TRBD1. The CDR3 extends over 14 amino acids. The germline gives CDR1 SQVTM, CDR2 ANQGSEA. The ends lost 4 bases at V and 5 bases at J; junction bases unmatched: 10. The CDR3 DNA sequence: TGCAGCGTTGCGGATCGAGGGGGCCGGACTGAAGCTTTCTTT. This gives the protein CSVADRGGRTEAFF.